This TCR beta chain was sequenced in a study of T cell responses to AZD1222 COVID-19 vaccine. Study findings and constraints: There were vaccine-associated CD4 TCRs across spike, dominant at 160-218 and 743-854. Donors skewed white British and female; clonal diversity was possibly underestimated.

Regarding this clone: Its antigen is unidentified.

The CDR3 contains 14 residues. CDR1 is SGHDT and CDR2 is YYEEEE in the germline V gene. V trimming: 5 bases; J trimming: 5 bases; junction bases outside the gene matches: 8. The assay was immunoSEQ multiplex PCR, and TCRdb's table has in-frame clones only and misses some. The data contain around 130,000 clones, 94% of them singletons. The chain has TRBV5-6 and TRBJ1-1; 8 nucleotides line up with TRBD1. Material: peripheral blood, obtained on day 0 of AZD1222 vaccination. This receptor was obtained from an adult in good health. CDR3 in amino acids: CASRRTGRRTEAFF. DNA for the CDR3: TGTGCCAGCAGACGGACAGGGCGAAGGACTGAAGCTTTCTTT.